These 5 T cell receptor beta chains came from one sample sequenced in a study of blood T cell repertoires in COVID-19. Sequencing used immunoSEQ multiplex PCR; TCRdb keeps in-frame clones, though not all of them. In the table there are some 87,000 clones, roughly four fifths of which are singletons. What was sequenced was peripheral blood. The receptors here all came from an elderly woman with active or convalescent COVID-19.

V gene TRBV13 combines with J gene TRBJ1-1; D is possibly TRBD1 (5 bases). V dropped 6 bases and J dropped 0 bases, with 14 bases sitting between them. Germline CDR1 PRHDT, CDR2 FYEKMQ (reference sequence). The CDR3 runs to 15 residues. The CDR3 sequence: CASRIRQGMNTEAFF. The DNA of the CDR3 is TGTGCCAGCAGAATAAGGCAGGGCATGAACACTGAAGCTTTCTTT.

In DNA form, the CDR3 reads TGTGCCAGCACTCGGACAGGCGATAGCAATCAGCCCCAGCATTTT. Translated, it gives CASTRTGDSNQPQHF. The chain links TRBV6-5 to TRBJ1-5, with 7 bases identical to TRBD1. J gave up 0 bases and V 7 bases, and 6 bases lay outside the gene matches. Germline V lookup: CDR1 MNHEY, CDR2 SVGAGI. The CDR3 spans 15 residues.

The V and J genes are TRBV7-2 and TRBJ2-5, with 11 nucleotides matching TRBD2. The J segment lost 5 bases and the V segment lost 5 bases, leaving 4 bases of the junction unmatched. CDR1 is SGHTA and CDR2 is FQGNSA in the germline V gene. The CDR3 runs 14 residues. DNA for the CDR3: TGTGCCAGCAGCCGGGGACTAGCGGAGGAGACCCAGTACTTC. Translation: CASSRGLAEETQYF.

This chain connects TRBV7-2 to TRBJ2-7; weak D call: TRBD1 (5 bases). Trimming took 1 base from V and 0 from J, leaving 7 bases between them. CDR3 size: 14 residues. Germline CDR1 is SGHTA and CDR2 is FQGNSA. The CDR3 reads CASSLVRDSYEQYF. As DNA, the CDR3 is TGTGCCAGCAGCTTAGTCAGGGACTCCTACGAGCAGTACTTC.

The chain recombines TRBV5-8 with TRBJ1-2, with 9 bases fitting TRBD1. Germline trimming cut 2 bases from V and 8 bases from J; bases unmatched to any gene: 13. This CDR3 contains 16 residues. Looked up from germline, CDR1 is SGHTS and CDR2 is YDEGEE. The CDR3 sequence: CASSLYTGTGTDGYTF. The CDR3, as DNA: TGTGCCAGCAGCTTATATACCGGGACAGGGACCGACGGCTACACCTTC. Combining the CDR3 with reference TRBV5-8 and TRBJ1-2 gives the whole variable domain EAGVTQSPTHLIKTRGQQATLRCSPISGHTSVYWYQQALGLGLQFLLWYDEGEERNRGNFPPRFSGRQFPNYSSELNVNALELEDSALYLCASSLYTGTGTDGYTFGSGTRLTVV.